This paragraph reports one TCR beta chain. This sample is part of a study of blood T cell repertoires in COVID-19. As for the study in general: Italy, Spain and the United States were the sources of the convalescent and acute COVID-19 samples. Sources were T cells, B-cell-depleted T cells, or PBMCs; the material itself was cDNA or gDNA.

The CDR3 contains 14 residues. Germline CDR1 and CDR2: SGHRS and YFSETQ. The V segment lost 6 bases and the J segment 9 bases; nucleotides outside the gene matches: 8. Among Cohort 3 donors, those recovered had two negative PCRs, clearance, or symptom resolution. Original analysis: The authors estimated nucleated cell counts from reference gene primer amplification. The method was immunoSEQ multiplex PCR; TCRdb's version includes in-frame clones alone and lacks a portion of them. V, J and clone size reflect that table, while D and trimming were determined from the DNA. The table lists about 140,000 clones, around 79% of them singletons.

Specimen: PBMCs or T cells enriched from blood (not recorded which). This TCR derives from a woman aged 45-60 years who had recovered from COVID-19. The chain joins TRBV5-1 to TRBJ1-6; 8 bases are a match to TRBD1. The CDR3 region is CASTPGQGVSPLHF. In nucleotides, the CDR3 is TGCGCCAGCACACCAGGACAGGGAGTTTCACCCCTCCACTTT.